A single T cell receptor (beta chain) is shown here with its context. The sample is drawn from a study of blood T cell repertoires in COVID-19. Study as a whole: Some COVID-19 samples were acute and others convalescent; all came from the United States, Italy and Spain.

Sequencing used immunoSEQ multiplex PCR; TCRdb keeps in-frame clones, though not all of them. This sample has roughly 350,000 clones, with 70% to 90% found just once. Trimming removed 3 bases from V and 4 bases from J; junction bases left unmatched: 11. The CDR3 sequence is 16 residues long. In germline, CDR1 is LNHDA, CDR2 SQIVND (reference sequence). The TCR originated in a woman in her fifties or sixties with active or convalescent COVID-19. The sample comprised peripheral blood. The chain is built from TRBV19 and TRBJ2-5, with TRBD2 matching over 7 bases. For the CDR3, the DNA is TGTGCCAGTAGTATTATCCCAGACCGCGGGGGAGAGACCCAGTACTTC. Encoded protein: CASSIIPDRGGETQYF.